Listed below are T cell receptor beta chains from one sample, sequenced in a study of shared clonotypes between healthy human individuals. Libraries were prepared by immunoSEQ multiplex PCR; TCRdb keeps only in-frame clonotypes and omits some of them. The sample shows a few hundred thousand clones, around 90% of them seen only once. Sequenced: memory CD8+ T cells sorted from blood. All receptors come from a man aged 18 to 35 in good health. CDR3s include the opening cysteine and the closing phenylalanine or tryptophan. The order of the fields is clone size, D gene, CDR3 length, V gene, J gene, CDR3 DNA, CDR3 protein. D genes are given only for firm matches. Expanded clones get a size class; other rows say once, few or many, or leave the size out.

clone_size: .; d_call: TRBD1; cdr3_length: 15; v_call: TRBV7-8; j_call: TRBJ1-4; cdr3_nt: TGTGCCAGCAGCTTAGCAGGGGGCGGAGGAGAAAAACTGTTTTTT; cdr3_aa: CASSLAGGGGEKLFF
clone_size: .; d_call: .; cdr3_length: 16; v_call: TRBV21-1; j_call: TRBJ2-7; cdr3_nt: TGTGCCAGCAGCAAAGGCCGTAAGGGCCTCCCTTGGGAGCAGTACTTC; cdr3_aa: CASSKGRKGLPWEQYF
clone_size: .; d_call: .; cdr3_length: 16; v_call: TRBV27; j_call: TRBJ2-6; cdr3_nt: TGTGCCAGCAGTTCCCTCCTCAGCTCTGGGGCCAACGTCCTGACTTTC; cdr3_aa: CASSSLLSSGANVLTF
clone_size: .; d_call: .; cdr3_length: 13; v_call: TRBV25-1; j_call: TRBJ1-4; cdr3_nt: TGTGCCAGCAGTGAACAGGGTTACGAAAAACTGTTTTTT; cdr3_aa: CASSEQGYEKLFF
clone_size: .; d_call: .; cdr3_length: 13; v_call: TRBV2; j_call: TRBJ2-5; cdr3_nt: TGTGCCGCATTTTGGGCAAGCCAAGAGACCCAGTACTTC; cdr3_aa: CAAFWASQETQYF
clone_size: .; d_call: .; cdr3_length: 13; v_call: TRBV29-1; j_call: TRBJ2-1; cdr3_nt: TGCAGCGTTGAGGGATCTATGTTTGGTGAGCAGTTCTTC; cdr3_aa: CSVEGSMFGEQFF
clone_size: .; d_call: TRBD2; cdr3_length: 15; v_call: TRBV7-9; j_call: TRBJ2-1; cdr3_nt: TGTGCCAGCAGCCCCCTTGGGGGGGCCTACAATGAGCAGTTCTTC; cdr3_aa: CASSPLGGAYNEQFF
clone_size: once; d_call: TRBD2; cdr3_length: 15; v_call: TRBV7-2; j_call: TRBJ2-5; cdr3_nt: TGTGCCAGCGGATGGTCTAGCGGGGCGGGGGAGACCCAGTACTTC; cdr3_aa: CASGWSSGAGETQYF
clone_size: .; d_call: .; cdr3_length: 15; v_call: TRBV5-1; j_call: TRBJ1-1; cdr3_nt: TGCGCCAGCAGCTTGGAACCCCAGGGGAGGACTGAAGCTTTCTTT; cdr3_aa: CASSLEPQGRTEAFF
clone_size: .; d_call: TRBD1; cdr3_length: 16; v_call: TRBV9; j_call: TRBJ2-5; cdr3_nt: TGTGCCAGCAGCGATTTATATGGACAGGGCCCAGAGACCCAGTACTTC; cdr3_aa: CASSDLYGQGPETQYF
clone_size: .; d_call: TRBD2; cdr3_length: 14; v_call: TRBV2; j_call: TRBJ2-1; cdr3_nt: TGTGCCAGCACCTCGGGAGGTTTGTCCAATGAGCAGTTCTTC; cdr3_aa: CASTSGGLSNEQFF
clone_size: .; d_call: TRBD1; cdr3_length: 16; v_call: TRBV6-1; j_call: TRBJ2-7; cdr3_nt: TGTGCCAGCAGTGAAATTCCGGGACAGGGGGCCTACGAGCAGTACTTC; cdr3_aa: CASSEIPGQGAYEQYF
clone_size: .; d_call: .; cdr3_length: 15; v_call: TRBV2; j_call: TRBJ1-5; cdr3_nt: TGTGCCAGCAGTGAAGGTTTCATTAGCAATCAGCCCCAGCATTTT; cdr3_aa: CASSEGFISNQPQHF
clone_size: .; d_call: .; cdr3_length: 16; v_call: TRBV6-5; j_call: TRBJ1-1; cdr3_nt: TGTGCCAGCAGTTACTCGTCTCCACTCATGAACACTGAAGCTTTCTTT; cdr3_aa: CASSYSSPLMNTEAFF
clone_size: .; d_call: .; cdr3_length: 14; v_call: TRBV9; j_call: TRBJ1-2; cdr3_nt: TGTGCCAGCAGCGTGGGGGCAGGGGACTATGGCTACACCTTC; cdr3_aa: CASSVGAGDYGYTF
clone_size: .; d_call: TRBD1; cdr3_length: 16; v_call: TRBV11-3; j_call: TRBJ2-2; cdr3_nt: TGTGCCAGCAGCGACACAGGGGGCGCGTACACCGGGGAGCTGTTTTTT; cdr3_aa: CASSDTGGAYTGELFF
clone_size: .; d_call: .; cdr3_length: 11; v_call: TRBV11-2; j_call: TRBJ1-1; cdr3_nt: TGTGTCTTGGGGGGGAACACTGAAGCTTTCTTT; cdr3_aa: CVLGGNTEAFF
clone_size: .; d_call: .; cdr3_length: 13; v_call: TRBV27; j_call: TRBJ2-7; cdr3_nt: TGTGCCAGCAGTTTAGGGGCCCCTTGGGAGCAGTACTTC; cdr3_aa: CASSLGAPWEQYF
clone_size: .; d_call: TRBD1; cdr3_length: 14; v_call: TRBV7-2; j_call: TRBJ2-1; cdr3_nt: TGTGCCAGCAGCTTCGGGACAGGGGTGAATGAGCAGTTCTTC; cdr3_aa: CASSFGTGVNEQFF
clone_size: .; d_call: .; cdr3_length: 16; v_call: TRBV4-1; j_call: TRBJ1-3; cdr3_nt: TGCGCCAGCAGCCCACCCCCGGGCTTATCTGGAAACACCATATATTTT; cdr3_aa: CASSPPPGLSGNTIYF